Listed below are T cell receptor beta chains from one sample, sequenced in a study of blood T cell repertoires in COVID-19. Measured with immunoSEQ multiplex PCR; TCRdb has only the in-frame clones, and not every one. Of hundreds of thousands of clones in the sample, just under 85% are singletons; the top ten hold 4.1%. The sample taken for sequencing was peripheral blood. These receptor sequences come from a woman aged 50 to 60 with active or convalescent COVID-19. Both conserved end residues are part of each CDR3. D genes are given only for firm matches. Clone size is shown for a subset of rows, as once, few, many or a class of expanded clone.

j_call v_call d_call clone_size cdr3_nt cdr3_aa
TRBJ1-2 TRBV5-8 TRBD1 once TGTGCCAGCAGCGCGGGGACAGGGGGGCTCTACGGCTACACCTTC CASSAGTGGLYGYTF
TRBJ2-1 TRBV5-4 . many TGTGCCAGCAGCTTGGTTCAGGGGCCAGACAATGAGCAGTTCTTC CASSLVQGPDNEQFF
TRBJ2-3 TRBV2 TRBD2 . TGTGCCAGCAGGGCTAGCGGGGCCCTCACAGATACGCAGTATTTT CASRASGALTDTQYF
TRBJ1-4 TRBV6-2/TRBV6-3 . . TGTGCCAGCAGTAGCGGCAGGCGTGCAACTAATGAAAAACTGTTTTTT CASSSGRRATNEKLFF
TRBJ1-2 TRBV6-5 TRBD1 . TGTGCCAGCAGACAGGGGCCTTCTAACTATGGCTACACCTTC CASRQGPSNYGYTF
TRBJ2-7 TRBV5-1 . . TGCGCCAGCAGCTTTACAGGGTTTACCTCCTACGAGCAGTACTTC CASSFTGFTSYEQYF
TRBJ2-5 TRBV19 TRBD2 . TGTGCCAGTAGTCGATTAGCGGGCTTCCAAGAGACCCAGTACTTC CASSRLAGFQETQYF
TRBJ1-6 TRBV7-8 . . TGTGCCAGCAGCTGGGCCAATTCACCCCTCCACTTT CASSWANSPLHF
TRBJ2-2 TRBV25-1 TRBD1 . TGTGCCAGCAGTGAATATCGGAGACAGGGGGACTCCACCGGGGAGCTGTTTTTT CASSEYRRQGDSTGELFF
TRBJ1-5 TRBV6-5 TRBD1 . TGTGCCAGCAGTTACTCCCACGGACAGGGGGGCCAGCCCCAGCATTTT CASSYSHGQGGQPQHF
TRBJ1-5 TRBV2 . . TGTGCCAGCAGTGTCCAGGGGCTAGGCAATCAGCCCCAGCATTTT CASSVQGLGNQPQHF
TRBJ2-7 TRBV28 . . TGTGCCAGCGGAACGGGAGACTCCTACGAGCAGTACTTC CASGTGDSYEQYF
TRBJ1-2 TRBV5-1 TRBD1 . TGCGCCAGCAGCGACCAGGGGGCTAGAGGCTACACCTTC CASSDQGARGYTF
TRBJ1-5 TRBV6-5 . few TGTGCCAGCATTCTCTCCGGTCTTAATCAGCCCCAGCATTTT CASILSGLNQPQHF
TRBJ1-2 TRBV9 TRBD1 . TGTGCCAGCAGCGTCCGGGACAGGGGTGGCTACACCTTC CASSVRDRGGYTF
TRBJ2-7 TRBV5-6 . . TGTGCCAGCAGCAAGGAAGGACAAGGGATCTTCCACGAGCAGTACTTC CASSKEGQGIFHEQYF
TRBJ2-5 TRBV4-1 TRBD2 . TGCGCCAGCAGCCACCGGACTAGCGGGAGGGAAGAGACCCAGTACTTC CASSHRTSGREETQYF
TRBJ2-3 TRBV4-1 TRBD2 once TGCGCCAGCAGCCTGACTAGCGGGACTAGCACAGATACGCAGTATTTT CASSLTSGTSTDTQYF
TRBJ2-1 TRBV5-1 TRBD2 few TGCGCCAGCAGCTCGGGACTAGCGGGATACAATGAGCAGTTCTTC CASSSGLAGYNEQFF
TRBJ2-3 TRBV7-6 TRBD2 . TGTGCCAGCAGCTGGGACAGGGCCGCGGTAGCGGGAGGGCCGGGGACAGATACGCAGTATTTT CASSWDRAAVAGGPGTDTQYF
TRBJ1-6 TRBV6-5 . . TGTGCCAGCAGTCCTGGCCCGCATTCACCCCTCCACTTT CASSPGPHSPLHF
TRBJ1-6 TRBV19 . . TGTGCCAGTAGTATAGGAGGCAGCCATAATTCACCCCTCCACTTT CASSIGGSHNSPLHF
TRBJ2-1 TRBV5-8 . . TGTGCCAGCAGCCCGGTAATAAGGGGAGGTTACAATGAGCAGTTCTTC CASSPVIRGGYNEQFF
TRBJ2-7 TRBV4-2 . few TGTGCCAGCAGCCCGGTAGCGGATACTTCAAAAAAGTACTTC CASSPVADTSKKYF
TRBJ2-1 TRBV7-3 . . TGTGCCAGCAGCTTGCTAGGAGGGAGCGGCTACAATGAGCAGTTCTTC CASSLLGGSGYNEQFF
TRBJ2-1 TRBV5-1 . . TGCGCCAGCAGCTTGGGCGCACAGGGAGCCTACAATGAGCAGTTCTTC CASSLGAQGAYNEQFF